A selection of T cell receptor beta chains follows, all from one sample in a study of cytomegalovirus exposure and HLA in healthy donors. The assay was immunoSEQ multiplex PCR, and TCRdb's table has in-frame clones only and misses some. The sample includes about 150,000 clones, 65% to 85% of them seen just once. Sequences were obtained from PBMCs. The receptor source for this set is a male donor in good health and CMV-seronegative. The CDR3 runs from the conserved cysteine through the conserved F or W. A D gene is named only where the DNA matches it firmly. The listing skips clone size in some rows; elsewhere it reads once, few, many or a size class.

length	D	V	J	size	DNA	CDR3
16	TRBD1	TRBV5-5	TRBJ2-7	few	TGTGCCAGCAGCCTCCGAAGGGGACAGGGGCGCCACGAGCAGTACTTC	CASSLRRGQGRHEQYF
14	-	TRBV7-2	TRBJ1-1	once	TGTGCCAGCAGCTTTCACAGCATGAACACTGAAGCTTTCTTT	CASSFHSMNTEAFF
15	TRBD1	TRBV7-3	TRBJ2-7	-	TGTGCCAGCAGCTTATTCCCAGGGGGACCCTACGAGCAGTACTTC	CASSLFPGGPYEQYF
12	TRBD1	TRBV29-1	TRBJ2-7	-	TGCAGCGTGGGACAGGGGGCGCGTGAGCAGTACTTC	CSVGQGAREQYF
14	-	TRBV21-1	TRBJ2-7	-	TGTGCCAGCAGCAAAGGGAGGGATTCCTACGAGCAGTACTTC	CASSKGRDSYEQYF
15	TRBD1	TRBV9	TRBJ2-3	-	TGTGCCAGCAACCCAGGGGGTTCTCACACAGATACGCAGTATTTT	CASNPGGSHTDTQYF
14	-	TRBV9	TRBJ2-1	-	TGTGCCAGCAGTAGAAGGAGCTCCTACAATGAGCAGTTCTTC	CASSRRSSYNEQFF
15	-	TRBV6-5	TRBJ2-2	-	TGTGCCAGCAGTTACGGGCCTTTTAACACCGGGGAGCTGTTTTTT	CASSYGPFNTGELFF
15	TRBD1	TRBV7-9	TRBJ2-7	once	TGTGCCAGCAGCTCCACCGGGACAGGGAGTCGCGAGCAGTACTTC	CASSSTGTGSREQYF
15	-	TRBV4-1	TRBJ2-7	-	TGCGCCAGCAGCCAAGTTCCACAGGGTTCCTACGAGCAGTACTTC	CASSQVPQGSYEQYF
12	-	TRBV18	TRBJ1-4	-	TGTGCCAGCTCACCTAGGGGGGAAAAACTGTTTTTT	CASSPRGEKLFF
15	-	TRBV5-1	TRBJ2-5	-	TGCGCCAGCAGCTTAGCGGTGGGCGACCAAGAGACCCAGTACTTC	CASSLAVGDQETQYF
13	-	TRBV19	TRBJ1-2	once	TGTGCCAGTAGCCCTCGGGGAGGATATGGCTACACCTTC	CASSPRGGYGYTF
15	-	TRBV6-1	TRBJ2-1	-	TGTGCCAGCATCGCGAAAGGGGTGTCCTACAATGAGCAGTTCTTC	CASIAKGVSYNEQFF
13	-	TRBV29-1	TRBJ2-1	-	TGCAGCGTTGTGGGACAATTCCGCAATGAGCAGTTCTTC	CSVVGQFRNEQFF
14	TRBD2	TRBV27	TRBJ2-3	-	TGTGCCAGCAGTTATAGCGGGACCACAGATACGCAGTATTTT	CASSYSGTTDTQYF
12	-	TRBV19	TRBJ2-1	-	TGTGCCAGTAGCCGCAGTTGGGAGGCGTCGTTCTTC	CASSRSWEASFF
15	TRBD2	TRBV2	TRBJ2-5	-	TGTGCCAGCAGTCCCCCGGGACTAGCGGGAGAGACCCAGTACTTC	CASSPPGLAGETQYF
15	TRBD2	TRBV9	TRBJ2-2	-	TGTGCCAGCAGGGGGACTAGCGGGAACACCGGGGAGCTGTTTTTT	CASRGTSGNTGELFF
14	TRBD1	TRBV2	TRBJ2-3	-	TGTGCCAGCAGTAGACAGGGGGCATCGGATACGCAGTATTTT	CASSRQGASDTQYF
13	-	TRBV5-4	TRBJ2-7	-	TGTGCCAGCAGCCAGGCCCCCATCTACGAGCAGTACTTC	CASSQAPIYEQYF
15	-	TRBV27	TRBJ1-5	-	TGTGCCAGCAGTACCTCTATGAGGGGCAATCAGCCCCAGCATTTT	CASSTSMRGNQPQHF
13	-	TRBV7-6	TRBJ2-5	once	TGTGCCAGCAGCTTAGCCCTCCGAGAGACCCAGTACTTC	CASSLALRETQYF
14	-	TRBV6-5	TRBJ2-7	-	TGTGCCAGCAGTTACTCAGCCGGGAGCAACGAGCAGTACTTC	CASSYSAGSNEQYF
14	-	TRBV7-3	TRBJ2-1	-	TGTGCCAGCAGCTTAAATTCGGGTGACAATGAGCAGTTCTTC	CASSLNSGDNEQFF
14	TRBD1	TRBV12-5	TRBJ1-3	-	TGTGCTAGTGGTATAGGACAGGGCGAAAACACCATATATTTT	CASGIGQGENTIYF
16	TRBD2	TRBV7-3	TRBJ2-1	few	TGTGCCAGCAGCTCCGAGAGTAGCGGGGGGTGGTCTAAGCAGTTCTTC	CASSSESSGGWSKQFF
14	TRBD2	TRBV4-2	TRBJ2-1	-	TGTGCCAGCAGCCAATCTAGCGGGACAAATGAGCAGTTCTTC	CASSQSSGTNEQFF
15	TRBD1	TRBV11-2	TRBJ1-3	few	TGTGCCAGCAGCTCGACAGGGGGTTCTGGAAACACCATATATTTT	CASSSTGGSGNTIYF
14	TRBD1	TRBV14	TRBJ2-7	-	TGTGCCAGCAACACAGGGGGCTTATACTACGAGCAGTACTTC	CASNTGGLYYEQYF
11	-	TRBV6-5	TRBJ2-1	few	TGTGCCAGCAGCCACGGCGGGGAGCAGTTCTTC	CASSHGGEQFF
15	-	TRBV10-3	TRBJ1-5	-	TGTGCCATCAGTGAGTCGGGCGATAGCAATCAGCCCCAGCATTTT	CAISESGDSNQPQHF
17	-	TRBV5-4	TRBJ2-1	-	TGTGCCAGCAGCGGGGGGGGAGGACAGGGACCATACAATGAGCAGTTCTTC	CASSGGGGQGPYNEQFF
15	TRBD2	TRBV18	TRBJ2-7	-	TGTGCCAGCTCACCAGGCGGGAGTGGGTCCTACGAGCAGTACTTC	CASSPGGSGSYEQYF
16	TRBD1	TRBV25-1	TRBJ1-1	-	TGTGCCAGCAGTGATCCGCGAAAGACAGGGGACACTGAAGCTTTCTTT	CASSDPRKTGDTEAFF
14	-	TRBV4-1	TRBJ2-7	-	TGCGCCAGCAGCCAACAACAGGGACCCTACGAGCAGTACTTC	CASSQQQGPYEQYF
17	TRBD2	TRBV9	TRBJ2-1	-	TGTGCCAGCAGCCCAGCCCCGAGCGGGAGGGCCTACAATGAGCAGTTCTTC	CASSPAPSGRAYNEQFF
16	TRBD2	TRBV6-5	TRBJ2-1	-	TGTGCCAGCAGTTACTCGACAGCGGGGGTTTACAATGAGCAGTTCTTC	CASSYSTAGVYNEQFF
18	TRBD2	TRBV9	TRBJ2-1	-	TGTGCCAGCAGCGTAGCTACACGGTGGGCGGGGGGGCACAATGAGCAGTTCTTC	CASSVATRWAGGHNEQFF
16	TRBD2	TRBV5-1	TRBJ2-1	-	TGCGCCAGCAGCCAATCCGGCGGGGGCTCCTACAATGAGCAGTTCTTC	CASSQSGGGSYNEQFF
15	TRBD2	TRBV27	TRBJ2-1	-	TGTGCCAGCACTTCCGGGACTAGCGTTTACAATGAGCAGTTCTTC	CASTSGTSVYNEQFF
14	-	TRBV18	TRBJ1-1	-	TGTGCCAGCTCACCAAAGACAGGCAACTCTGAAGCTTTCTTT	CASSPKTGNSEAFF
15	TRBD1	TRBV7-2	TRBJ1-1	-	TGTGCCAGCAGTAGAACCGGGACAGGGGCCACTGAAGCTTTCTTT	CASSRTGTGATEAFF
17	TRBD2	TRBV7-3	TRBJ2-1	-	TGTGCCAGCAGCTTATACGGTCCAGCGGGGGGTTACAATGAGCAGTTCTTC	CASSLYGPAGGYNEQFF
15	TRBD1	TRBV30	TRBJ1-2	-	TGTGCCTGGAGGGGGACCGGGACAGGGGACTATGGCTACACCTTC	CAWRGTGTGDYGYTF